Below, 22 T cell receptor beta chains from the same sample are listed, as sequenced in a study of regulatory T cells in long-lasting Graves disease. For TCR beta, libraries came from iRepertoire HTBI primers and Arm-PCR of CDR3 regions. TCRdb reanalysed the multiplex PCR reads using MiXCR and keeps one entry per CDR3 protein. The data contain some 500,000 distinct CDR3 sequences, around an eighth of them singletons. Time point in this sample: newly diagnosed GD, antithyroid drugs for less than 3 months. Making the TCR library involved RNA that had been extracted from PBMCs. This sample was also put to use in a study of T cells in Graves' hyperthyroidism and ophthalmopathy.

This sample comprised peripheral blood mononuclear cells (PBMCs), obtained at new diagnosis, from a patient treated with antithyroid drugs. The source is a man aged 25-45 years with Graves disease.

This clonotype was counted at least ten times. This sequence joins TRBV29-1 and TRBJ2-7; D ambiguous. CDR1 and CDR2 (germline): SQVTM, ANQGSEA. The ends were cut back, 6 bases at V and 5 bases at J, with 14 bases in the middle. The CDR3 totals 12 residues. As DNA, the CDR3 is TGCAGCGTCATGCCGGAAAGAAACGAGCAGTACTTC. The encoded protein is CSVMPERNEQYF.

This clonotype appeared many times. The chain uses TRBV24-1 and TRBJ2-3; 9 positions match TRBD1. Per the germline V gene, CDR1 is KGHDR and CDR2 is SFDVKD. The CDR3 is 14 amino acids. The ends lost 7 bases at V and 0 bases at J; junction bases unmatched: 1. CDR3: CATRQGASTDTQYF. In DNA, the CDR3 is TGTGCCACCAGACAGGGGGCGAGCACAGATACGCAGTATTTT.

On this clonotype: This sequence is one base from a far larger clone and is likely a read error. V and J are TRBV7-6 and TRBJ2-1; 8 nucleotides line up with TRBD1. The CDR3 extends over 13 amino acids. With 5 bases clipped from V and 10 bases from J, the junction kept 7 bases outside the gene matches. CDR1 and CDR2 from the germline V gene are SGHVS and FNYEAQ. The CDR3 nucleotides read TGTGCCAGCAGCCCGACAGGGGCCTACGAGCAGTTCTTC. This translates into CASSPTGAYEQFF.

This clonotype has more than one count but fewer than ten. This rearrangement joins TRBV13 to TRBJ2-6; D uncertain. CDR1 and CDR2 (germline): PRHDT, FYEKMQ (reference sequence). The CDR3 has 17 residues. Trimming removed 0 bases at V and 0 bases at J, with 9 bases between. This CDR3 is CASSLGEGFSGANVLTF. The CDR3 nucleotides are TGTGCCAGCAGCTTAGGCGAAGGTTTCTCTGGGGCCAACGTCCTGACTTTC.

This sequence joins TRBV2 and TRBJ2-6, with D hard to call. In germline, CDR1 is SNHLY, CDR2 FYNNEI. V was pared by 3 bases and J by 2 bases, with 5 bases between. The CDR3 totals 14 residues. This CDR3 reads CASSEEAGANVLTF. The CDR3 nucleotides are TGTGCCAGCAGTGAGGAAGCTGGGGCCAACGTCCTGACTTTC.

The V call is TRBV3-1, the J call TRBJ2-5, with a tentative D call TRBD2 (5 bases). The CDR3 sequence is 15 residues long. CDR1 LGHDT and CDR2 YNNKEL come from the germline V gene (reference sequence). V gave up 6 bases and J gave up 0 bases, with 14 bases separating them. CDR3 DNA: TGTGCCAGCAGAGCTACGAAGCGGAACCAAGAGACCCAGTACTTC. Encoded protein: CASRATKRNQETQYF.

This sequence joins TRBV11-2 and TRBJ1-2; 10 bases agree with TRBD1. The CDR3 runs 15 residues. CDR1 SGHAT and CDR2 FQNNGV come from the germline V gene. Trimming took 3 bases from V and 2 from J; bases not matched to a gene: 3. This CDR3 reads CASSFGTGENYGYTF. The CDR3 DNA follows: TGTGCCAGCAGCTTCGGGACAGGGGAAAACTATGGCTACACCTTC.

Ten or more counts support this clonotype. The V and J genes are TRBV12-3 or TRBV12-4 and TRBJ2-1; 10 nucleotides match TRBD2. V was pared by 5 bases and J by 8 bases, with 12 bases of the junction left unmatched. The CDR3 spans 16 residues. In DNA form, the CDR3 reads TGTGCCAGCAGTCCCCCCACAGCGGGAGGGTACGATGAGCAGTTCTTC. Protein product: CASSPPTAGGYDEQFF.

There are a few counts of this clonotype. This rearrangement joins TRBV4-2 to TRBJ1-1; D is unresolved. Germline V gene lookup returns CDR1 LGHNA and CDR2 YNFKEQ. CDR3 length: 15 residues. Trimming removed 6 bases at V and 1 base at J, with 15 bases between. CDR3 protein: CASSPRQATNTEAFF. DNA of the CDR3: TGTGCCAGCAGTCCCAGGCAGGCGACGAACACTGAAGCTTTCTTT.

This clonotype was picked up a small number of times. The chain employs TRBV18 and TRBJ2-7; TRBD1 might be the D (5 bases). With 5 bases removed from V and 3 bases from J, the gap between germline ends came to 17 bases. Germline CDR1 is KGHSH and CDR2 is LQKENI. This CDR3 contains 15 residues. The CDR3 region is CASSSSRVSLYEQYF. The DNA for the CDR3 is TGTGCCAGCTCATCTTCCAGGGTGAGCCTCTACGAGCAGTACTTC. The full variable domain, its missing parts supplied by reference TRBV18 and TRBJ2-7, is NAGVMQNPRHLVRRRGQEARLRCSPMKGHSHVYWYRQLPEEGLKFMVYLQKENIIDESGMPKERFSAEFPKEGPSILRIQQVVRGDSAAYFCASSSSRVSLYEQYFGPGTRLTVT.

V gene TRBV7-2 combines with J gene TRBJ1-2; TRBD1 aligns across 12 bases. V was clipped by 5 bases and J by 6 bases; unmatched bases: 7. This CDR3 is 15 amino acids long. Germline CDR1 reads SGHTA; CDR2 reads FQGNSA. The CDR3 sequence: CASSPGTGGWDGYTF. CDR3 bases: TGTGCCAGCAGCCCCGGGACAGGGGGCTGGGATGGCTACACCTTC.

The chain employs TRBV27 and TRBJ1-1, with a possible D match to TRBD1 (6 bases). This CDR3 has 13 residues. V was shortened by 8 bases and J by 5 bases, with 15 bases between the two germline ends. Germline V gene data show CDR1 as MNHEY and CDR2 as SMNVEV (reference sequence). As DNA, the CDR3 is TGTGCCAGCCGTCAAGGGGGAGGGACTGAAGCTTTCTTT. Translated, it gives CASRQGGGTEAFF.

This rearrangement joins TRBV4-1 to TRBJ1-2; D remains unclear. Looked up from germline, CDR1 is MGHRA and CDR2 is YSYEKL. The CDR3 is made up of 13 amino acids. Deletions cut 1 base from V and 9 bases from J, with 12 bases between. The CDR3 DNA reads TGCGCCAGCAGCCAAGTCGGTAGGCCCAGCTACACCTTC. Residues: CASSQVGRPSYTF.

This clonotype was seen many times. This chain uses TRBV28 with TRBJ1-2; TRBD1 is a possible D gene (5 bases). The CDR3 consists of 13 residues. V gave up 8 bases and J gave up 4 bases, with 14 bases separating them. CDR1 is MDHEN and CDR2 is SYDVKM in the germline V gene. The DNA for the CDR3 is TGTGCCAGCTGGGCAGGGCGACGCTATGGCTACACCTTC. Translating gives CASWAGRRYGYTF.

As for this clonotype: The conserved phenylalanine or tryptophan is not found at the CDR3 terminus, so this likely reflects a read error. This sequence joins TRBV30 and TRBJ2-7; no firm D call. CDR1 is GTSNPN, CDR2 SVGIG, per germline (reference sequence). The CDR3 has 14 amino acids. The V gene lost 3 bases and the J gene lost 0 bases, with 12 bases spanning the gap. The CDR3 nucleotides read TGTGCCTGGAGCAGGTCTAGATCCTCCTACGAGCAGTACCTC. The encoded protein is CAWSRSRSSYEQYL.

This clonotype was counted at least ten times. The chain links TRBV11-2 to TRBJ1-3, with D hard to call. V gave up 6 bases and J gave up 0 bases, with 15 bases separating them. The length of the CDR3 is 16 residues. Germline V lookup: CDR1 SGHAT, CDR2 FQNNGV. DNA of the CDR3: TGTGCCAGCAGTCCGATGGACGGTAGCTCTGGAAACACCATATATTTT. Protein product: CASSPMDGSSGNTIYF.

This clonotype was found once. One end of the junction fails to match germline, which may point to a read error. V and J are TRBV7-9 and TRBJ2-7; the match to TRBD1 covers 7 bases. Germline V gene lookup returns CDR1 SEHNR and CDR2 FQNEAQ (reference sequence). The CDR3 has 16 residues. CDR3 sequence reads: CASSVSEGQKYYEQYF. In DNA form, the CDR3 reads TGCGCCAGCAGCGTAAGTGAGGGACAGAAATACTACGAGCAGTACTTC.

This clonotype has at least ten counts. The chain is built from TRBV2 and TRBJ2-4; the D gene could be TRBD1 or TRBD2 (5 bases each). Trimming stripped 6 bases from V and 8 bases from J, with 17 bases between. The CDR3 loop spans 14 amino acids. Germline-derived CDR1 and CDR2 are SNHLY and FYNNEI. CDR3 residues: CASRGGSGTYIQYF. DNA of the CDR3: TGTGCCAGCAGGGGCGGGTCCGGGACGTACATTCAGTACTTC.

This clonotype was counted many times. This chain links TRBV6-2 or TRBV6-3 with TRBJ2-5; D possibly uses TRBD1 or TRBD2 (5 bases each). V shed 5 bases and J shed 5 bases, with 18 bases lying between them. The length of the CDR3 is 15 residues. The germline V gene encodes CDR1 MNHEY and CDR2 SVGEGT. Here the CDR3 DNA reads TGTGCCAGCAGTGAAGGCCAGGGTTGGGAGGAGACCCAGTACTTC. This gives the protein CASSEGQGWEETQYF.

The chain employs TRBV18 and TRBJ2-3; 8 positions match TRBD2. The CDR3 spans 15 residues. V shed 4 bases and J 4 bases; nucleotides not matched to a gene: 7. In germline, CDR1 is KGHSH, CDR2 LQKENI. The CDR3 DNA reads TGTGCCAGCTCACTAAATAGCGGGAACGCAGATACGCAGTATTTT. Translation: CASSLNSGNADTQYF.

The table lists this clonotype with a few counts. The V call is TRBV11-2, the J call TRBJ1-1; 7 positions agree with TRBD1. CDR1 is SGHAT and CDR2 is FQNNGV in the germline V gene. J lost 7 bases, V lost 7 bases, and 15 bases had no gene match. The CDR3 length is 15 residues. This CDR3 is CASTPVGTETSEAFF. The CDR3 bases are TGTGCCAGCACCCCGGTAGGGACAGAAACTAGTGAAGCTTTCTTT.

This clonotype was seen a handful of times. This may be a read error, as it is one base from a much larger clone. The chain carries TRBV20-1 and TRBJ1-1; D gene uncertain. Germline V gene sequence: CDR1 DFQATT, CDR2 SNEGSKA (reference sequence). V was clipped by 6 bases and J by 6 bases, with 14 bases between them. The CDR3 is 12 residues long. The CDR3: CSADSHWSEAFF. The CDR3 DNA reads as TGCAGTGCGGACTCCCATTGGTCTGAAGCTTTCTTT.